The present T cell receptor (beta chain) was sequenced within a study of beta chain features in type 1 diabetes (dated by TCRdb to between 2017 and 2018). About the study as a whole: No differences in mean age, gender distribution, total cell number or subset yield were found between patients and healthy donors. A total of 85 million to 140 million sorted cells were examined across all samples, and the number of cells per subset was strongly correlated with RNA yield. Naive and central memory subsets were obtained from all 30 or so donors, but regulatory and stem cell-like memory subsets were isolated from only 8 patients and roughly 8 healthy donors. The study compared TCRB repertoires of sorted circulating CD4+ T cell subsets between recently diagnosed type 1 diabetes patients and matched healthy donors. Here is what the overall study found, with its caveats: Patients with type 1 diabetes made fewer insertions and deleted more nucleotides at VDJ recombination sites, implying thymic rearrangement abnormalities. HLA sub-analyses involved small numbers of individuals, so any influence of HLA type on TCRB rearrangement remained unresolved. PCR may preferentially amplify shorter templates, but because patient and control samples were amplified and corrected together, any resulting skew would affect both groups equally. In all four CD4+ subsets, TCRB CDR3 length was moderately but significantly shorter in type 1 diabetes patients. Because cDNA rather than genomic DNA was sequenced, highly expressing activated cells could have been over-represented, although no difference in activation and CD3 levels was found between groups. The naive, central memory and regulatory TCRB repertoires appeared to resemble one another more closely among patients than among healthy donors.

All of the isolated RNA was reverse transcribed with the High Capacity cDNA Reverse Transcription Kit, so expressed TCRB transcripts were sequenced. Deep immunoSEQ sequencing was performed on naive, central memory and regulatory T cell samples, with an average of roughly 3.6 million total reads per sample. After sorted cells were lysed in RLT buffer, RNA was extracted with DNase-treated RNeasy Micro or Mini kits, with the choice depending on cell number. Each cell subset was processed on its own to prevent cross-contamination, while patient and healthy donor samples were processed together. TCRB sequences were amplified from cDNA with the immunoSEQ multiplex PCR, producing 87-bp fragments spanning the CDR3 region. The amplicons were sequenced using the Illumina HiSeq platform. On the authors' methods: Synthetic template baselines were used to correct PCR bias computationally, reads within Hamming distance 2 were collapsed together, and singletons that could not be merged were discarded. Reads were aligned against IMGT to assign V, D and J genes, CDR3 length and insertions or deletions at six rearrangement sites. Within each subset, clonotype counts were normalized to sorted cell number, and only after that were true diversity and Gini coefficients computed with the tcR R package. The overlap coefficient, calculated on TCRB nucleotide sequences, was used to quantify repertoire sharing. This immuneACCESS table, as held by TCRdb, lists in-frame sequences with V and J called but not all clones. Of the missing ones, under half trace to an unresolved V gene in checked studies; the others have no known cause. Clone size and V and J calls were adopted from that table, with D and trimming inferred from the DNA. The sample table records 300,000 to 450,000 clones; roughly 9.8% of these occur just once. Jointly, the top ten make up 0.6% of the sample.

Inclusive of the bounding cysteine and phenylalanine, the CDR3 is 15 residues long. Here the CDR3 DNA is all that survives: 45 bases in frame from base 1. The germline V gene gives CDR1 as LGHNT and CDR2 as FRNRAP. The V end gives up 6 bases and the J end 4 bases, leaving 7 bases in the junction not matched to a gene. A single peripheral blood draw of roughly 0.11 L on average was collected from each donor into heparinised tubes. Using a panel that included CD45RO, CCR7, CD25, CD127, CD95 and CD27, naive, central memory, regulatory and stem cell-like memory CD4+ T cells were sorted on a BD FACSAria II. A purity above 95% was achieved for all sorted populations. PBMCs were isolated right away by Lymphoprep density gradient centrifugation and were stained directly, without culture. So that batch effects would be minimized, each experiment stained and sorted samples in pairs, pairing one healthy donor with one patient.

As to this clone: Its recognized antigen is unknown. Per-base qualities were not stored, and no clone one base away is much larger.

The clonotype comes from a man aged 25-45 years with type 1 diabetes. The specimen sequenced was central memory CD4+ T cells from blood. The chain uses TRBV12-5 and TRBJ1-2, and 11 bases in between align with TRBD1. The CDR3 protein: CASGQGQGEGYGYTF. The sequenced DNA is TGTGCTAGTGGCCAGGGACAGGGGGAAGGCTATGGCTACACCTTC. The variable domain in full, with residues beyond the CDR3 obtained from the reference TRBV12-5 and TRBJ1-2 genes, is DARVTQTPRHKVTEMGQEVTMRCQPILGHNTVFWYRQTMMQGLELLAYFRNRAPLDDSGMPKDRFSAEMPDATLATLKIQPSEPRDSAVYFCASGQGQGEGYGYTFGSGTRLTVV.